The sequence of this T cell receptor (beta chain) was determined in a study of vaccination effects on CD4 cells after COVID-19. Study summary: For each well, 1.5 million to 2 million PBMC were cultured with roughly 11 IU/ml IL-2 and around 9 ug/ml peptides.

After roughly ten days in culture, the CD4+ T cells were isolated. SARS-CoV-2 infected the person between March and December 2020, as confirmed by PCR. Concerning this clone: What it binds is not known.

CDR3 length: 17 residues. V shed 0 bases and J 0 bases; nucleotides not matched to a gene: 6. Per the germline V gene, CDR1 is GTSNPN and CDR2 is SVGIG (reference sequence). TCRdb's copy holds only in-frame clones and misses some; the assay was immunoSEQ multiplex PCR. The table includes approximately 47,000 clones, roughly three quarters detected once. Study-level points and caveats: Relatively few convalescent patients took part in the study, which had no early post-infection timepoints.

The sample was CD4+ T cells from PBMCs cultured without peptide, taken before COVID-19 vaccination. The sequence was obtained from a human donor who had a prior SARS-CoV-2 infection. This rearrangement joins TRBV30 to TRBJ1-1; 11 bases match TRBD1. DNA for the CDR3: TGTGCCTGGAGTGTATCCCGGACAGGGGGCGTGAACACTGAAGCTTTCTTT. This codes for CAWSVSRTGGVNTEAFF.